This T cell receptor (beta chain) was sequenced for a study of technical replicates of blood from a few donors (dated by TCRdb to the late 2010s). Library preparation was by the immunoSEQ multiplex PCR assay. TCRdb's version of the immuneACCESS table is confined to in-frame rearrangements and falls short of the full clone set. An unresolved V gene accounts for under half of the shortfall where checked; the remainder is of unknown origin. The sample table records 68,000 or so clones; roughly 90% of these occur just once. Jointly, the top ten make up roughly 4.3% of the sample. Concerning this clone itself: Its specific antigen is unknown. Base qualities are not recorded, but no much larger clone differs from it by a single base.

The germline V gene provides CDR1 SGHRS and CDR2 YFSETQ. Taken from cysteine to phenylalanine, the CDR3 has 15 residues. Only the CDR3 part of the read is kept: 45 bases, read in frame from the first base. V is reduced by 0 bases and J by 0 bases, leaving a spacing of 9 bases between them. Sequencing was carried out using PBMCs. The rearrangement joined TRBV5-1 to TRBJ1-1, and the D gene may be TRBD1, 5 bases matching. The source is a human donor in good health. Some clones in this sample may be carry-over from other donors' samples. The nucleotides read TGCGCCAGCAGCTTGGGAGACAGAATGAACACTGAAGCTTTCTTT. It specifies CASSLGDRMNTEAFF.